This passage covers 4 T cell receptor beta chains from one sample sequenced in a study of cytomegalovirus exposure and HLA in healthy donors. Primers included in the PCR were 60 Vbeta and 13 Jbeta primers. Here immunoSEQ multiplex PCR was the method, and the copy in TCRdb shows in-frame clones only, minus some. Of 110,000 to 150,000 clones in the sample, about four fifths are singletons; the top ten hold roughly 4%. The sequenced sample consisted of PBMCs. The source is a man aged 40-55 years in good health and CMV-seropositive.

The chain couples TRBV11-2 to TRBJ2-5, with TRBD1 matching 8 bases. The V segment lost 5 bases and the J segment 2 bases; nucleotides outside the gene matches: 4. CDR1 is SGHAT and CDR2 is FQNNGV in the germline V gene. The CDR3 extends over 14 amino acids. The CDR3 DNA reads TGTGCCAGCAGCCCACGGACAGGGCAAGAGACCCAGTACTTC. Protein product: CASSPRTGQETQYF.

The J gene is TRBJ2-3, the V gene TRBV27, with a tentative D call TRBD2 (5 bases). Trimming pared 7 bases from V and 0 bases from J, leaving 14 bases between. The germline V gene encodes CDR1 MNHEY and CDR2 SMNVEV (reference sequence). The CDR3 extends over 15 amino acids. The CDR3 spells CASTSGSGSTDTQYF. The CDR3 DNA follows: TGTGCCAGCACTTCGGGGAGCGGTAGCACAGATACGCAGTATTTT.

The V gene is TRBV30, the J gene TRBJ2-7; TRBD1 is a possible D gene (5 bases). The germline V gene has CDR1 GTSNPN and CDR2 SVGIG (reference sequence). This CDR3 has 16 residues. Trimming left V 2 bases short and J 0 bases short, with 17 bases between. CDR3 sequence (DNA): TGTGCCTGGAGTTCGGTTAGACAGAGAATCTCCTACGAGCAGTACTTC. Translated, it gives CAWSSVRQRISYEQYF.

In this sample, this clone turned up once. The genes are TRBV7-9 and TRBJ2-7; D uncertain. This CDR3 contains 16 residues. The germline CDR1 and CDR2 sequences are SEHNR and FQNEAQ (reference sequence). The V end was cut by 4 bases, the J end by 4 bases, with 20 bases between. DNA for the CDR3: TGTGCCAGCAGCTCACCCCTCGACCAGGCCATTTACGAGCAGTACTTC. This translates into CASSSPLDQAIYEQYF.